This T cell receptor beta chain came from a study of cytomegalovirus exposure and HLA in healthy donors (dated by TCRdb to the late 2010s). Turning to the overall study: An earlier analysis of fewer than 750 of the donors reported roughly 300 Gb of sequence data and 95 million to 140 million unique TCR beta sequences obtained from about 200 million T cells. The T cell repertoires of some 670 subjects were profiled by immunosequencing and related to cytomegalovirus serostatus. In an earlier analysis of about 590 of the donors, high-throughput TCR beta sequencing was used to judge whether each TCR beta V gene segment behaved as functional or pseudogenic. Typing coverage differed by locus: A, B, C, DRB1 and DQB1 were typed in roughly 620-630 donors, DQA1 in about 500, DPA1 in nearly 610, and DPB1 in 450 to 480. Approximately 330 gigabases of sequencing data and approximately 92 million unique TCR sequences made up an early release that covered several hundred HLA-typed donors. Rather than drawing on any new phenotypic data, the later analysis identified candidate immune exposures from TCR beta sequences and the way those sequences occurred across donors. All discovery cohort repertoires had been generated on a single sequencing platform. A later genetic analysis took genome-wide SNP genotypes for about 55% of the 666 donors and used that subset as a discovery cohort. Because of strong linkage in the cohort, roughly five DR-DQ haplotypes were treated as single units for association and clustering. In a later analysis, previously published TCR beta repertoires from about 670 donors were re-analyzed and high-resolution HLA genotyping was added so that TCR occurrence patterns could be studied. A separate validation cohort of some 130 different subjects was used in addition to the roughly 700-subject first cohort. Across approximately 400 genotyped donors of the cohort, an average of approximately 220,000 unique TCR beta nucleotide sequences per donor were sequenced, and about a sixth of those sequences were non-productive. The genetic ancestry cluster associated with self-reported Caucasian donors included 65% to 90% of the approximately 410 genotyped donors. To predict cytomegalovirus infection status, the study combined high-throughput TCR immunosequencing, statistical association of individual TCRs with disease status, and machine learning. Alongside the repertoire data, information on donor age, sex, ethnicity and CMV serostatus was compiled. The study was designed to test whether signatures of past pathogen exposure could be identified by cataloging public T cell receptors. HLA typing covered class I and class II loci at four-digit resolution.

General conclusions and limits of the study: In vitro tests confirmed that a few of the cytomegalovirus-associated TCR beta chains recognize cytomegalovirus antigens. The presence/absence analyses assumed that sequencing depth was roughly uniform across donors, and that assumption may not be true. CMV serostatus was the only immune exposure information available for the cohort. In a later analysis, HLA-associated TCR beta chains were found to be more clonally expanded and to have lower generation probabilities than equally common non-associated chains. This cohort had only TCR beta chains sequenced, and the lack of alpha or paired-chain data limited which features could be detected. A further reported finding was that TCR beta sequences accurately predicted the HLA-A and HLA-B alleles for most subjects in the first cohort. In a later genetic analysis, fewer N-insertions in productive TCRs were reported among donors in an Asian-associated ancestry cluster than the approximately 630-donor mean. The study gave a list of under 200 TCR beta chains associated with cytomegalovirus. The earlier analysis of approximately 560 of the donors excluded roughly 16 rarely observed V segments, including chromosome 9 orphons, because counts were too low. Because HLA typing was unavailable for some donors at each locus, only the typed subset was used in association tests. A later analysis reported that several top co-occurrence clusters appeared linked to parvovirus B19, influenza, CMV and Epstein-Barr virus. Correlated functional status among segregating V segments might reflect linkage disequilibrium, but an unknown experimental factor could not be ruled out. The classifier was reported to diagnose cytomegalovirus status with high specificity and sensitivity in both the original cohort and the validation cohort. Broadly in line with IMGT annotations, most TCR beta V segments showed up in productive rearrangements about 87% or about 30% of the time in an earlier analysis of 450 to 600 of the donors. Most TCR sequences were observed very rarely across donors, whereas some public TCRs were present in many individuals. A group of highly shared sequence variants was considered likely to be a technical artifact of the sequencing pipeline. Specific HLA alleles were associated with 16,951 TCR beta sequences at a false discovery rate of 0.05 in a later analysis. V-gene and J-gene trimming of TCR beta chains was associated with a missense DCLRE1C variant in a later genetic analysis, and the association was replicated in an independent cohort. A later analysis found that TCR association rates varied across HLA loci, with DRB1 alleles showing the most associated TCRs and HLA-C alleles the fewest. According to the authors, the approach could potentially be generalized to other disease states and immunological phenotypes. Because the 87-base-pair reads could not distinguish some IMGT-functional V segments, including TRBV6-2 and TRBV6-3, those segments were excluded. Most CMV-associated TCR beta chains appeared to be HLA-restricted in a later analysis, and the HLA associations seemed to be driven largely by CMV exposure. When HLA alleles, especially DR and DQ, strongly co-occurred, TCR associations were difficult to assign to individual alleles.

CDR1 MDHEN and CDR2 SYDVKM are derived from the germline V gene. Taken from cysteine to phenylalanine, the CDR3 has 15 residues. Kept here is only the CDR3 DNA, which spans 45 bases and is read in frame from base 1. Trimming accounts for 4 bases at V and 6 bases at J, while the number of junction bases matched to no gene is 9. With respect to this clone: The antigen it recognizes is unknown. No per-base quality is available; no much larger clone lies one base away.

The protocol used for the library was the immunoSEQ multiplex PCR assay. For the multiplex PCR, a mixture combining 60 forward primers for TCR Vbeta segments and 13 reverse primers for TCR Jbeta segments was used. A multiplex PCR assay on genomic DNA amplified the CDR3 region of rearranged TCR beta genes. The Illumina HiSeq System was used to sequence the amplified TCR beta libraries as 87-base-pair reads. The study's processing was this. A later analysis tallied roughly 78 million unique TCR beta chains across the 666 repertoires, and roughly 11 million of those chains were shared by two or more donors. Raw reads were error-corrected and collapsed into unique sequences by a nearest-neighbor algorithm in which closely related sequences were merged to remove PCR and sequencing errors. CDR3 sequences were aligned to IMGT reference sequences to assign V, D and J gene segments. For a sequence to be retained, a match of at least six nucleotides to both a V gene segment and a J gene segment was required. A rearrangement counted as productive if the CDR3 had no stop codons and remained in frame with V and J, and every other rearrangement counted as non-productive. CDR3 was defined according to IMGT convention as the region running from the second conserved V-encoded cysteine to the conserved J-encoded phenylalanine. In an earlier analysis of approximately 500 of the donors, sequences lacking an unambiguous match to a single V gene segment were excluded. An earlier analysis of several hundred of the donors classified V segments as functional when productive rearrangements were above 56.7% and as segregating when the standard deviation between donors was above 5%. A statistical classification framework was developed to diagnose cytomegalovirus status using the catalog of TCR beta chain sequences. A later analysis assigned V and J genes by comparing TCR nucleotide sequences with IMGT/GENE-DB human TR gene sequences. Using the TCRdist pipeline, a later analysis assigned CDR3 sequences along with most-parsimonious VDJ recombination scenarios. A later analysis defined each TCR beta chain by its CDR3 amino acid sequence plus V-gene family, and excluded reads lacking a unique V-gene family. A later analysis removed 550 to 650 highly shared, low-generation-probability nucleotide sequences to deal with suspected cross-contamination and a sequencing artifact. In a later analysis, a clonal expansion index for each public chain was calculated from normalized within-repertoire ranks of inferred template counts. A later analysis computed generation probabilities with a VDJ recombination model fitted to out-of-frame rearrangements, and checked the results against IGoR. In a later analysis, hypergeometric tests were used to score TCR-TCR, TCR-HLA and TCR-CMV co-occurrence, with a repertoire-size bias correction applied to TCR pairs. In a later analysis, false discovery rates were estimated by permuting HLA or CMV assignments 20 times. In a later analysis, co-occurring TCRs were grouped using DBSCAN, with TCRdist sequence similarity added in when clustering inside HLA-allele-positive subsets. For co-occurrence clustering, repertoires with fewer than 30,000 or more than 120,000 public chains were excluded, along with a handful of repertoires with anomalous nucleotide sharing. TCRdb took this table from immuneACCESS and kept in-frame rearrangements with V and J called. Such tables lack part of the clones; where checked against another copy, unresolved V genes explain under half of the gap, and the rest is unexplained. V and J calls and clone size are as listed in that table; D and trimming were resolved from the DNA. The sample records more than 200,000 clones, approximately 80% of which are singletons. The top ten constitute around a sixth of the sample.

The cohort comprised hundreds of healthy bone marrow donors. At the time of sampling, all cohort members were nominally healthy, though unrecorded immune exposures were likely present. The donor tested CMV seronegative and was one of the 352 seronegative cohort members. A peripheral blood sample was collected from each donor, and TCR beta sequencing was performed on peripheral blood mononuclear cells. Genomic DNA extraction from the blood cell samples was performed with the Qiagen DNeasy Blood Extraction Kit. The receptor's source is a man aged 35 to 55 in good health and CMV-seronegative. Recombination joined TRBV28 with TRBJ1-2, with TRBD1 identical over 9 junction bases. Sequencing was done on a sample of PBMCs. DNA sequence: TGTGCCAGCAGTTCCCCACAGGGGGCTGGGGATGGCTACACCTTC. Its amino acids are CASSSPQGAGDGYTF.